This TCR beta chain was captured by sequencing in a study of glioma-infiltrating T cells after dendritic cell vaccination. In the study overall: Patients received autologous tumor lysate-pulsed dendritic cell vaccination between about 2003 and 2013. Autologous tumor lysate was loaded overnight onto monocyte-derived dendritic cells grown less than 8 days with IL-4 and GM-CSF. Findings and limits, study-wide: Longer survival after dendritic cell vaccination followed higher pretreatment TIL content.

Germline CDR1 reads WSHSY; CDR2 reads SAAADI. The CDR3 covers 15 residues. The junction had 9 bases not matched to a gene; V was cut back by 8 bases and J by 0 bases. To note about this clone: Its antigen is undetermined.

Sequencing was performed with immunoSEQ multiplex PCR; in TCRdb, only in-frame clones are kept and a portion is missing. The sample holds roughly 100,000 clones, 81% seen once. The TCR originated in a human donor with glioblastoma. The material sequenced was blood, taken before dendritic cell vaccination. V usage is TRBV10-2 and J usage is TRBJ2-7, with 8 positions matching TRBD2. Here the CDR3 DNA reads TGCGCCAGCTCCTCACTAGCGGCGAGCTCCTACGAGCAGTACTTC. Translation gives CASSSLAASSYEQYF.